This T cell receptor beta chain was sequenced for a study of beta chain features in type 1 diabetes. Study findings and constraints: Cells expressing TCR highly could be over-represented by cDNA sequencing.

cDNA synthesis used the whole RNA isolate, giving expressed TCRB sequences. Using immunoSEQ multiplex PCR, the repertoire was profiled, and TCRdb retains in-frame clones only, with some absent. The sample lists under 450,000 clones, about 14% occurring once. The CDR3 has 16 residues. This clone has just a few counts. Its antigen is unidentified. The V and J genes are TRBV21-1 and TRBJ2-1; the D call of TRBD1 is as the table states it, not checked on the DNA. TRBV21-1 is a recognized pseudogene. This receptor was obtained from a man younger than 45 in good health. Sequenced material: naive CD4+ T cells from blood. CDR3 nucleotide sequence: TGTGCCAGCAGCGGGCTTAACGTGAGCTCCTACAATGAGCAGTTCTTC. This codes for CASSGLNVSSYNEQFF.